The rows below give T cell receptor beta chains drawn from one sample of a study of blood T cell repertoires in COVID-19. Clones were read by immunoSEQ multiplex PCR, and TCRdb kept only the in-frame ones, dropping some. The table shows roughly 250,000 clones, with 84% occurring only once. The sample was peripheral blood. The receptors derive from a human donor in a cohort sampled during active COVID-19. Both conserved end residues are part of each CDR3. D genes are given only for firm matches. Not every row has a clone size; where given, it reads once, few, many or a size class.

V gene,J gene,clone size,D gene,CDR3 DNA,CDR3 protein
TRBV28,TRBJ2-7,NA,TRBD2,TGTGCCAGCAGTCCCTGGGGGGGAAAAACTGGTGTGCCCTACGAGCAGTACTTC,CASSPWGGKTGVPYEQYF
TRBV29-1,TRBJ2-7,NA,NA,TGCAGCGTTTTAGTACGGAGGACCTACGAGCAGTACTTC,CSVLVRRTYEQYF
TRBV27,TRBJ1-6,NA,TRBD1,TGTGCCAGCAGTTTCAGGGGGCTGTGGTCACCCCTCCACTTT,CASSFRGLWSPLHF
TRBV6-5,TRBJ1-1,NA,NA,TGTGCCAGCAGGTCCAGGAACAGACACACTGAAGCTTTCTTT,CASRSRNRHTEAFF
TRBV5-4,TRBJ1-2,NA,TRBD1,TGTGCCAGCAGATGGGGACAGAGGGACGGAGGCTACACCTTC,CASRWGQRDGGYTF
TRBV5-4,TRBJ1-4,NA,TRBD1,TGTGCCAGCAGCTGGGACAGGGAGCATGAAAAACTGTTTTTT,CASSWDREHEKLFF
TRBV18,TRBJ2-5,once,TRBD2,TGTGCCAGCTCACCACAGCGGGGCCTAGGAGAGACCCAGTACTTC,CASSPQRGLGETQYF
TRBV11-3,TRBJ2-1,NA,TRBD2,TGTGCCAGCAGCTTAGAGGCGGGGGGGCCCGATGAGCAGTTCTTC,CASSLEAGGPDEQFF
TRBV5-6,TRBJ2-2,once,NA,TGTGCCAGCAGCTTGATTATCGGGGAGCTGTTTTTT,CASSLIIGELFF
TRBV12-5,TRBJ2-6,NA,TRBD2,TGTGCTAGTGGTTTGGCGGGGGGAAGCTCTGGGGCCAACGTCCTGACTTTC,CASGLAGGSSGANVLTF
TRBV5-1,TRBJ2-3,NA,NA,TGCGCCAGCAGCTTGGGGGACAGGGCGGGAGGAGATACGCAGTATTTT,CASSLGDRAGGDTQYF
TRBV15,TRBJ1-4,NA,TRBD1,TGTGCCACCAGGCCGGACAGGGGGAGGGAAAAACTGTTTTTT,CATRPDRGREKLFF
TRBV7-2,TRBJ2-3,NA,TRBD2,TGTGCCAGCAGCTCTAGCGGGAGAAGCACAGATACGCAGTATTTT,CASSSSGRSTDTQYF
TRBV28,TRBJ1-2,many,TRBD1,TGTGCCAGCAGTGGCGCCGGGACAGGGGATACCTATGGCTACACCTTC,CASSGAGTGDTYGYTF
TRBV24-1,TRBJ2-1,few,NA,TGTGCCACCAGCCCGCCCTGGGGGGATAATGAGCAGTTCTTC,CATSPPWGDNEQFF
TRBV11-3,TRBJ1-1,NA,NA,TGTGCCAGCAGCCCTACGAGGGCCGGTGAAGCTTTCTTT,CASSPTRAGEAFF
TRBV29-1,TRBJ2-3,NA,NA,TGCAGCGTTGCTCCAGGACATAGCACAGATACGCAGTATTTT,CSVAPGHSTDTQYF
TRBV5-1,TRBJ1-3,NA,TRBD1,TGCGCCAGCAGCGCGGGGACAGGGGGAAACACCATATATTTT,CASSAGTGGNTIYF
TRBV19,TRBJ2-7,NA,NA,TGTGCCAGTAGTCAGGGGGGTTTTTACGAGCAGTACTTC,CASSQGGFYEQYF
TRBV6-1,TRBJ1-2,NA,NA,TGTGCCAGCAGTGAAGAGGGGGGGGTGGGCTATGGCTACACCTTC,CASSEEGGVGYGYTF
TRBV15,TRBJ2-7,NA,TRBD2,TGTGCCACCGGACCGAGCGGGAAACCCTACGAGCAGTACTTC,CATGPSGKPYEQYF
TRBV5-5,TRBJ2-7,NA,TRBD2,TGTGCCAGCAGCTTGGAAAAAGCGGGAGGCGCAGGCGAGCAGTACTTC,CASSLEKAGGAGEQYF
TRBV2,TRBJ2-3,NA,NA,TGTGCCAGCAGTTTACATGATACGCAGTATTTT,CASSLHDTQYF
TRBV4-1,TRBJ1-6,NA,TRBD1,TGCGCCAGCAGCCAAGGAGGCAGGGGGCTCCGATATAATTCACCCCTCCACTTT,CASSQGGRGLRYNSPLHF
TRBV6-2/TRBV6-3,TRBJ1-3,NA,NA,TGTGCCAGCAGTTACGGGAGCACCATATATTTT,CASSYGSTIYF
TRBV2,TRBJ1-5,few,TRBD1,TGTGCCAGCAGTGAAGAGGGGGCGCGCAATCAGCCCCAGCATTTT,CASSEEGARNQPQHF
TRBV24-1,TRBJ2-2,NA,NA,TGTGCCACCAGTGATGACGGACAGCCCGGGGAGCTGTTTTTT,CATSDDGQPGELFF
TRBV6-2/TRBV6-3,TRBJ2-2,NA,TRBD2,TGTGCCAGCAGTTACTCGAGACTAGCGGGGGGGAACACCGGGGAGCTGTTTTTT,CASSYSRLAGGNTGELFF
TRBV5-1,TRBJ1-6,NA,NA,TGCGCCAGCAGCTTGCCAGACTATAATTCACCCCTCCACTTT,CASSLPDYNSPLHF
TRBV13,TRBJ2-1,NA,NA,TGTGCCAGCAGCTTAGAACTAGGTCTCAAGTCAGTCGAGCAGTTCTTC,CASSLELGLKSVEQFF
TRBV6-5,TRBJ2-3,NA,NA,TGTGCCGCCAAAGAGAGCTCTCGATACACAGATACGCAGTATTTT,CAAKESSRYTDTQYF
TRBV15,TRBJ2-3,NA,TRBD1,TGTGCCACCGGACAGGGGGCAAGTGGGTGGAGCACAGATACGCAGTATTTT,CATGQGASGWSTDTQYF
TRBV5-1,TRBJ2-1,NA,TRBD2,TGCGCCAGCAGCTTGGCCAGAAGCGGGGGCTATGAGCAGTTCTTC,CASSLARSGGYEQFF
TRBV14,TRBJ2-3,NA,NA,TGTGCCAGCAGCCAACAGGGTTATACGCAGTATTTT,CASSQQGYTQYF
TRBV10-2,TRBJ1-5,NA,TRBD1,TGCGCCAGCAGTGGGGACAGGGGGCAGAGTGGGGGCAATCAGCCCCAGCATTTT,CASSGDRGQSGGNQPQHF
TRBV7-8,TRBJ2-3,few,TRBD2,TGTGCCAGCACCCGGACTAGCGGGACGCACTCAGATACGCAGTATTTT,CASTRTSGTHSDTQYF
TRBV19,TRBJ2-7,few,TRBD2,TGTGCCAGCAGAACTAGCGGCCTATTAACCTACGAGCAGTACTTC,CASRTSGLLTYEQYF
TRBV19,TRBJ1-5,NA,NA,TGTGCCAGTAGTATGCAAGGGGCCCTAAATCAGCCCCAGCATTTT,CASSMQGALNQPQHF
TRBV18,TRBJ2-3,NA,NA,TGTGCCAGCTCACCATTTGGGACTCCAAACACAGATACGCAGTATTTT,CASSPFGTPNTDTQYF
TRBV15,TRBJ2-5,few,NA,TGTGCCACCAGCACAACCGGGACACAGGTTCAAGAGACCCAGTACTTC,CATSTTGTQVQETQYF
TRBV13,TRBJ2-2,few,TRBD2,TGTGCCAGCAGCATTAGCGGGGAGAACACCGGGGAGCTGTTTTTT,CASSISGENTGELFF
TRBV5-1,TRBJ2-7,NA,TRBD1,TGCGCCAGCCGGGCGGGACAGGACATTTACGAGCAGTACTTC,CASRAGQDIYEQYF
TRBV19,TRBJ1-6,NA,TRBD1,TGTGCCAGTACCCCGACAGGGGGGAATTCACCCCTCCACTTT,CASTPTGGNSPLHF
TRBV19,TRBJ2-4,NA,TRBD1,TGTGCCAGTAGTTGGGGGACAGGGCTCCGAAACATTCAGTACTTC,CASSWGTGLRNIQYF
TRBV11-2,TRBJ2-1,NA,NA,TGTGCCAGCAGCTTCTCCTCCGGGACCTACAATGAGCAGTTCTTC,CASSFSSGTYNEQFF
TRBV6-2/TRBV6-3,TRBJ1-2,NA,TRBD1,TGTGCCAGCAGCCCCGGGACAGGGGATGGCTACACCTTC,CASSPGTGDGYTF
TRBV3-1/TRBV3-2,TRBJ1-2,once,NA,TGTGCCAGCAGCCAAAGGGACAACTCTGGCTACACCTTC,CASSQRDNSGYTF
TRBV5-4,TRBJ2-1,few,TRBD2,TGTGCCAGCAGCTTGGGAGACGGGGGGGCCGGTTTGAATGAGCAGTTCTTC,CASSLGDGGAGLNEQFF
TRBV10-3,TRBJ2-1,NA,TRBD2,TGTGCCATCAGTGAATTCACTAGCGGGGGTCGAAATGAGCAGTTCTTC,CAISEFTSGGRNEQFF
TRBV19,TRBJ2-7,NA,NA,TGTGCCAGTAGTATAGGGGGCGGCTACGAGCAGTACTTC,CASSIGGGYEQYF
TRBV5-1,TRBJ2-5,NA,TRBD2,TGCGCCAGCAGCTTTAATAGCGGGGTCGAGACCCAGTACTTC,CASSFNSGVETQYF
TRBV2,TRBJ1-1,NA,NA,TGTGCCAGCAGTCTTCTCGGGGGTCCCACTGAAGCTTTCTTT,CASSLLGGPTEAFF
TRBV5-1,TRBJ2-7,NA,TRBD1,TGCGCCAGCAGCTCGTCCGGGACAGGGGCTTTAGAGCAGTACTTC,CASSSSGTGALEQYF
TRBV7-8,TRBJ2-3,NA,NA,TGTGCCAGCAGCCTCGGGACACCAGATACGCAGTATTTT,CASSLGTPDTQYF
TRBV28,TRBJ2-7,NA,NA,TGTGCGTCAGCTGGAGGACCGCTAGCCTACGAGCAGTACTTC,CASAGGPLAYEQYF